What follows is one T cell receptor beta chain and its context. These data come from a study of cytomegalovirus exposure and HLA in healthy donors. Method: immunoSEQ multiplex PCR; TCRdb's copy keeps in-frame clones and lacks some. This table has about 82,000 clones, more than 85% appearing once. The CDR3 totals 16 residues. The germline V and J ends were trimmed by 1 base and 0 bases, with 10 bases remaining between them. CDR1 MGHRA and CDR2 YSYEKL come from the germline V gene. This clonotype was sampled from a man aged 18 to 30 in good health and CMV-seronegative. The J gene is TRBJ1-3, the V gene TRBV4-1, with TRBD1 as a possible D gene (5 bases). The material sequenced was PBMCs. The CDR3 DNA reads as TGCGCCAGCAGCCAAGTACAGGTTCACTCTGGAAACACCATATATTTT. Encoded protein: CASSQVQVHSGNTIYF.